A selection of T cell receptor beta chains follows, all from one sample in a study of T-cell reconstitution after alpha-beta-depleted transplantation in children. From the PCR reads, TCRdb called clonotypes with MiXCR, one entry per CDR3 protein. The top ten hold 0.79% of the sample, which has hundreds of thousands of distinct CDR3 sequences, about 12% seen once. The starting material was PBMCs, obtained before TCRalphabeta/CD19-depleted stem cell transplant. These TCRs come from a girl under 10 years old with congenital amegakaryocytic thrombocytopenia, due to receive a stem cell transplant. Each CDR3 is given with its conserved first and last residue. A D gene is named only where the DNA matches it firmly. For some rows the clone size is stated as once, few or many, or as a class when expanded; others skip it.

D gene	clone size	V gene	J gene	CDR3 protein	CDR3 DNA
TRBD2	many	TRBV20-1	TRBJ2-1	CSAPPGGSYNEQFF	TGCAGTGCTCCCCCGGGGGGTTCCTACAATGAGCAGTTCTTC
TRBD1	many	TRBV29-1	TRBJ2-5	CSVPLGQAETQYF	TGCAGCGTTCCCCTTGGACAGGCAGAGACCCAGTACTTC
TRBD2	few	TRBV5-6	TRBJ2-4	CASSSARLAENIQYF	TGTGCCAGCAGCTCGGCTAGACTAGCGGAAAACATTCAGTACTTC
NA	once	TRBV12-3/TRBV12-4	TRBJ1-3	CASTYGAGNTIYF	TGTGCCAGCACCTACGGCGCTGGAAACACCATATATTTT
TRBD1	NA	TRBV11-1	TRBJ2-6	CASSLLDRGTPGANVLTF	TGTGCCAGCAGCTTACTTGACAGGGGGACGCCGGGGGCCAACGTCCTGACTTTC
TRBD2	many	TRBV4-2	TRBJ2-7	CASSQDESGSYEQYF	TGTGCCAGCAGCCAAGATGAAAGCGGGAGCTACGAGCAGTACTTC
NA	NA	TRBV20-1	TRBJ2-5	CSAHIRGGGETQYF	TGCAGTGCCCATATTCGGGGCGGCGGGGAGACCCAGTACTTC
NA	NA	TRBV5-1	TRBJ2-6	CASSPIGANVLTF	TGCGCCAGCAGCCCCATTGGGGCCAACGTCCTGACTTTC
TRBD1	NA	TRBV7-8	TRBJ1-1	CASSHNRGLAEAFF	TGTGCCAGCAGCCATAACAGGGGTCTCGCTGAAGCTTTCTTT
TRBD1	NA	TRBV5-1	TRBJ2-3	CASSLTGTVDGNTQYF	TGCGCCAGCAGCCTAACCGGGACAGTTGACGGCAATACGCAGTATTTT
NA	few	TRBV7-8	TRBJ2-7	CASSSLRGYYEQYF	TGTGCCAGCAGCTCCCTTCGGGGTTACTACGAGCAGTACTTC
NA	NA	TRBV28	TRBJ2-7	CASSPRSLSPYEQYF	TGTGCCAGCAGTCCCCGTTCCCTCTCCCCCTACGAGCAGTACTTC
TRBD1	NA	TRBV7-9	TRBJ1-2	CASSFSGQGARGYTF	TGTGCCAGCAGCTTCTCGGGACAGGGGGCCCGGGGCTACACCTTC
NA	many	TRBV4-1	TRBJ1-2	CASSLVKGIRSNYGYTF	TGCGCCAGCAGCCTGGTTAAGGGTATACGGAGTAACTATGGCTACACCTTC
NA	many	TRBV29-1	TRBJ1-2	CSVGGSHGYTF	TGCAGCGTTGGGGGAAGTCATGGCTACACCTTC
NA	many	TRBV7-8	TRBJ2-3	CASSGQWGRTDTQYF	TGTGCCAGCAGTGGACAGTGGGGACGCACAGATACGCAGTATTTT
NA	few	TRBV5-1	TRBJ2-3	CASGEGTDTQYF	TGCGCCAGCGGGGAGGGCACAGATACGCAGTATTTT
TRBD1	many	TRBV29-1	TRBJ1-1	CSVVLAQGGIAFF	TGCAGCGTTGTGTTGGCTCAGGGGGGAATAGCTTTCTTT
NA	many	TRBV27	TRBJ2-1	CASSFGPNYNEQFF	TGTGCCAGCAGTTTTGGCCCAAACTACAATGAGCAGTTCTTC
NA	NA	TRBV23-1	TRBJ2-5	CASVTSDYRQETQYF	TGCGCCAGCGTTACTTCGGACTACCGCCAAGAGACCCAGTACTTC
TRBD2	many	TRBV20-1	TRBJ2-7	CSLSSGAGNSDEQYF	TGCAGCCTTAGTAGCGGGGCGGGCAATAGTGACGAGCAGTACTTC
NA	many	TRBV7-7	TRBJ2-1	CASSYDRWNEQFF	TGTGCCAGCAGCTATGACAGGTGGAATGAGCAGTTCTTC
NA	many	TRBV5-1	TRBJ2-7	CASSTGLLSYEQYF	TGCGCCAGCAGCACCGGCCTCCTAAGCTACGAGCAGTACTTC
NA	many	TRBV14	TRBJ2-1	CASSQGDWIYNEQFF	TGTGCCAGCAGCCAAGGGGACTGGATTTACAATGAGCAGTTCTTC
TRBD1	many	TRBV5-1	TRBJ2-2	CASSLAGGTGELFF	TGCGCCAGCAGCTTGGCAGGGGGCACCGGGGAGCTGTTTTTT
TRBD2	NA	TRBV3-1	TRBJ2-1	CASSQGFLAGGDEQFF	TGTGCCAGCAGCCAAGGTTTCCTAGCGGGAGGCGATGAGCAGTTCTTC
TRBD2	many	TRBV12-3/TRBV12-4	TRBJ2-5	CASSLRGGKETQYF	TGTGCCAGCAGTTTACGGGGGGGCAAAGAGACCCAGTACTTC
NA	NA	TRBV29-1	TRBJ2-3	CSVEDALLAWSDTQYF	TGCAGCGTTGAAGATGCGTTACTAGCTTGGTCAGATACGCAGTATTTT
NA	many	TRBV5-1	TRBJ1-1	CASRIGDTEAFF	TGCGCCAGCAGGATAGGGGACACTGAAGCTTTCTTT
NA	NA	TRBV20-1	TRBJ1-1	CSAHRVTDTEAFF	TGCAGTGCTCACAGGGTAACGGACACTGAAGCTTTCTTT
TRBD2	many	TRBV5-6	TRBJ2-2	CASSLRLAGNTGELFF	TGTGCCAGCAGCTTGCGACTAGCGGGAAACACCGGGGAGCTGTTTTTT
TRBD1	few	TRBV7-9	TRBJ2-7	CASSLVDRGRYEQYF	TGTGCCAGCAGCTTAGTGGACAGGGGGCGGTACGAGCAGTACTTC
TRBD1	few	TRBV30	TRBJ1-3	CAWMETGGNTIYF	TGTGCCTGGATGGAGACAGGGGGAAACACCATATATTTT
TRBD2	NA	TRBV27	TRBJ2-1	CASSSGTTSGNEQFF	TGTGCCAGCAGTTCCGGGACTACTAGCGGTAATGAGCAGTTCTTC
NA	few	TRBV6-2/TRBV6-3	TRBJ2-1	CASSYPTTYNEQFF	TGTGCCAGCAGTTACCCGACTACATACAATGAGCAGTTCTTC
TRBD1	many	TRBV20-1	TRBJ1-5	CSAITGDQPQHF	TGCAGTGCTATAACAGGGGATCAGCCCCAGCATTTT
TRBD1	once	TRBV5-5	TRBJ2-2	CASSRSGQGGRTGELFF	TGTGCCAGCAGCCGATCAGGACAGGGGGGAAGGACCGGGGAGCTGTTTTTT
NA	many	TRBV12-3/TRBV12-4	TRBJ1-1	CASSLSEGLEAFF	TGTGCCAGCAGTTTGTCGGAGGGTCTTGAAGCTTTCTTT
NA	NA	TRBV5-1	TRBJ1-2	CASSPVGDHYGYTF	TGCGCCAGCAGCCCGGTAGGGGATCACTATGGCTACACCTTC
NA	many	TRBV5-1	TRBJ1-3	CASSAIMTGNSGNTIYF	TGCGCCAGCAGCGCCATTATGACGGGGAACTCTGGAAACACCATATATTTT
TRBD2	NA	TRBV3-1	TRBJ2-7	CASSHSSGRRMYEQYF	TGTGCCAGCAGCCACAGTAGCGGGAGGAGGATGTACGAGCAGTACTTC
NA	many	TRBV5-1	TRBJ2-3	CASSSTRRGLTDTQYF	TGCGCCAGCAGCTCTACCCGCAGGGGTCTCACAGATACGCAGTATTTT
NA	many	TRBV20-1	TRBJ2-1	CSAREVVSGNEQFF	TGCAGTGCTAGAGAGGTAGTTTCGGGGAATGAGCAGTTCTTC
NA	many	TRBV5-1	TRBJ1-3	CASSQGSPGNTIYF	TGCGCCAGCAGCCAAGGCTCCCCTGGAAACACCATATATTTT
TRBD2	few	TRBV2	TRBJ2-7	CASSDPSGTGGGEQYF	TGTGCCAGCAGTGATCCTAGCGGGACGGGTGGTGGTGAGCAGTACTTC
TRBD1	NA	TRBV2	TRBJ2-5	CASSVAGGPSTQYF	TGTGCCAGCAGTGTGGCAGGGGGCCCCTCCACCCAGTACTTC
TRBD2	many	TRBV20-1	TRBJ2-3	CSARSSGLTDTQYF	TGCAGTGCTAGGTCTAGCGGACTCACAGATACGCAGTATTTT
NA	many	TRBV7-9	TRBJ2-1	CASSLSYAEMYNEQFF	TGTGCCAGCAGCTTATCGTACGCGGAGATGTACAATGAGCAGTTCTTC
TRBD2	NA	TRBV20-1	TRBJ2-2	CSARDGGVSGELFF	TGCAGTGCTAGAGATGGGGGGGTTTCCGGGGAGCTGTTTTTT
TRBD1	NA	TRBV25-1	TRBJ2-2	CASSTPGGSDTGELFF	TGTGCCAGCAGTACACCAGGGGGCTCGGACACCGGGGAGCTGTTTTTT
NA	NA	TRBV12-3/TRBV12-4	TRBJ2-7	CASSWRQGVGYEQYF	TGTGCCAGCAGTTGGCGCCAGGGTGTCGGCTACGAGCAGTACTTC
NA	NA	TRBV5-1	TRBJ2-5	CASSLRLTGAIQETQYF	TGCGCCAGCAGCTTGCGTCTCACGGGAGCGATACAAGAGACCCAGTACTTC